This TCR beta chain was sequenced during a study of OX40 agonist ivuxolimab in advanced cancers. Study-level information: The diagnoses of dose-escalation patients were hepatocellular carcinoma, melanoma, renal cell or head and neck cancer. Among those treated, three patients had partial responses, one with hepatocellular carcinoma and two with cutaneous melanoma. Prior anti-PD-1, anti-PD-L1 or anti-CTLA-4 therapy was allowed; roughly 40% had some.

Worth noting for this clone: The target antigen is unknown.

Profiled with immunoSEQ multiplex PCR; TCRdb holds only in-frame clones, not every one. This table holds 95,000 to 150,000 clones, roughly 95% found once. Whole-study findings and limits: At 0.1 to 3.0 mg/kg and by week 6, clonal expansion occurred in CD4+ and CD8+ blood T cells.

Germline V lookup: CDR1 MNHEY, CDR2 SMNVEV (reference sequence). V was trimmed by 6 bases and J by 5 bases, leaving 16 bases between them. This CDR3 comprises 14 residues. This TCR came from an adult with an advanced solid tumor such as melanoma, head and neck, liver or kidney cancer. Sequenced material: CD4+ or CD8+ T cells sorted from blood, taken in a trial of the OX40 agonist ivuxolimab. The V and J genes are TRBV27 and TRBJ1-1; D gene uncertain. For the CDR3, the DNA is TGTGCCAGCAGAAGAGTGGGGAAAGATACTGAAGCTTTCTTT. It specifies CASRRVGKDTEAFF.